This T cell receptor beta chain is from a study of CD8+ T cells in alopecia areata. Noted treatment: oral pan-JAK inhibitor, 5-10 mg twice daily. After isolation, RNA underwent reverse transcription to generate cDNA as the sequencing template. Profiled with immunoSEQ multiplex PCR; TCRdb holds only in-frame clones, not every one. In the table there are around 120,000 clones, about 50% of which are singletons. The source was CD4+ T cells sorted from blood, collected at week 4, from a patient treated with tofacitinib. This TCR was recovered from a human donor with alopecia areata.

CDR3 in DNA: TGCGCCAGCAGCCCCCAGACAGGGATGAAGGATACGCAGTATTTT. This codes for CASSPQTGMKDTQYF. V is TRBV5-1 and J is TRBJ2-3; 7 bases line up with TRBD1. CDR1 is SGHRS and CDR2 is YFSETQ in the germline V gene. V dropped 4 bases and J dropped 6; count of bases not matched to a gene: 11. The CDR3 consists of 15 residues.